Sequencing of this TCR beta chain was carried out in a study of blood T cell repertoires in COVID-19. Study context: Sources were T cells, B-cell-depleted T cells, or PBMCs; the material itself was cDNA or gDNA.

Generated by immunoSEQ multiplex PCR, the TCRdb table keeps only in-frame clones and is missing some. The sample contains about 480,000 clones, roughly 88% of which appear only once. Germline trimming cut 4 bases from V and 1 base from J; bases unmatched to any gene: 4. The germline V gene has CDR1 LGHNA and CDR2 YNFKEQ. The CDR3 runs to 16 residues. The source of this sequence is a woman in her 40s who had recovered from COVID-19. Input material: PBMCs or T cells enriched from blood (not recorded which). The chain carries TRBV4-2 and TRBJ2-2, with 9 nucleotides matching TRBD2. The CDR3 DNA reads TGTGCCAGCAGCCTCAATAGCGGGGGGAACACCGGGGAGCTGTTTTTT. It translates to CASSLNSGGNTGELFF.